The 31 T cell receptor beta chains below all came from one sample that was sequenced in a study of blood T cell repertoires in COVID-19 (dated by TCRdb to the early 2020s). Libraries came from the immunoSEQ multiplex PCR assay. The source is immuneACCESS, and TCRdb retained only in-frame sequences with V and J called. Part of the clones is not carried over; for the studies checked, unresolved V genes explain less than half of this, and the remainder is unexplained. The sample yields approximately 200,000 clones; roughly 89% were counted once. The top ten clones comprise about a tenth of the sample. The sequencing input was PBMCs or T cells enriched from blood (not recorded which). These receptors all come from a man aged 18 to 29 with acute COVID-19.

The rearrangement joins TRBV5-8 to TRBJ2-2; TRBD2 aligns across 7 bases. CDR3 length equals 18 residues. J lost 6 bases, V lost 2 bases, and 16 bases had no gene match. Germline V gives CDR1 SGHTS, CDR2 YDEGEE. CDR3 region: CASSFPGAGVAGAGELFF. The CDR3 region has the DNA TGTGCCAGCAGCTTCCCTGGGGCGGGAGTTGCCGGCGCCGGGGAGCTGTTTTTT. Variable domain in full (rest from reference TRBV5-8 and TRBJ2-2): EAGVTQSPTHLIKTRGQQATLRCSPISGHTSVYWYQQALGLGLQFLLWYDEGEERNRGNFPPRFSGRQFPNYSSELNVNALELEDSALYLCASSFPGAGVAGAGELFFGEGSRLTVL.

This clone was observed a single time. The rearrangement links TRBV6-2 or TRBV6-3 to TRBJ2-7; D may be TRBD2 (6 bases). This CDR3 contains 14 residues. Germline CDR1 is MNHEY and CDR2 is SVGEGT. V lost 5 bases and J lost 3, with 14 bases in between. The CDR3 DNA follows: TGTGCCAGCAGTACACGGGAGATAAGCTACGAGCAGTACTTC. It specifies CASSTREISYEQYF.

The chain joins TRBV29-1 to TRBJ2-5; D unresolved. Trimming took off 8 bases at V and 4 bases at J, with 8 bases between the two ends. CDR1 and CDR2 (germline): SQVTM, ANQGSEA. CDR3 size: 10 residues. The CDR3 here is CSQIRETQYF. The CDR3 nucleotides are TGCAGCCAGATACGAGAGACCCAGTACTTC.

V is TRBV19 and J is TRBJ2-1; possibly TRBD1 for D (6 bases). Trimming removed 7 bases from V and 0 bases from J, with 13 bases in between. The CDR3 consists of 15 residues. Germline assignment: CDR1 LNHDA and CDR2 SQIVND (reference sequence). The CDR3 nucleotides read TGTGCCAGTACTACGGGACACATCTCCTACAATGAGCAGTTCTTC. It translates to CASTTGHISYNEQFF.

This clone has just a few counts. The rearrangement links TRBV3-1 (or the pseudogene TRBV3-2) to TRBJ1-4; TRBD1 aligns across 8 bases. V shed 4 bases and J 13 bases; nucleotides not matched to a gene: 14. Germline V gene lookup returns CDR1 LGHDT and CDR2 YNNKEL (reference sequence). The CDR3 covers 15 residues. The CDR3 DNA is TGTGCCAGCAGCCTTCACGGGACAGGAGCACGGGGACTGTTTTTT. Amino acids: CASSLHGTGARGLFF.

This rearrangement joins TRBV7-2 to TRBJ1-2; D unclear. This CDR3 has 12 residues. V dropped 6 bases and J dropped 4 bases, with 9 bases sitting between them. The germline V gene has CDR1 SGHTA and CDR2 FQGNSA. CDR3 amino acids: CASSPAGYGYTF. CDR3 DNA sequence: TGTGCCAGCAGTCCCGCAGGCTATGGCTACACCTTC.

The V gene is TRBV28, the J gene TRBJ1-1, with a tentative D call TRBD1 (6 bases). The CDR3 consists of 13 residues. CDR1 and CDR2 (germline): MDHEN, SYDVKM. V gave up 10 bases and J gave up 3 bases, with 15 bases separating them. The CDR3 DNA follows: TGTGCCATCAGGCCAGGGGTAGACACTGAAGCTTTCTTT. It codes for CAIRPGVDTEAFF.

The CDR3: CASSQTGGREKLFF. CDR3 bases: TGTGCCAGCAGTCAGACAGGGGGCCGCGAAAAACTGTTTTTT. V gene TRBV2 combines with J gene TRBJ1-4; 10 nucleotides align to TRBD1. CDR3 size: 14 residues. CDR1 and CDR2 (germline): SNHLY, FYNNEI. With 5 bases clipped from V and 8 bases from J, the junction kept 5 bases outside the gene matches.

The chain carries TRBV19 and TRBJ2-3; 9 nucleotides match TRBD2. V lost 4 bases and J lost 1; bases outside the gene matches: 9. This CDR3 spans 17 amino acids. Germline values: CDR1 LNHDA, CDR2 SQIVND (reference sequence). CDR3 coding DNA: TGTGCCAGTAGTACCGCCCCGACTAGCGGACGCACAGATACGCAGTATTTT. Its translation is CASSTAPTSGRTDTQYF.

This sequence joins TRBV19 and TRBJ2-3; 10 positions agree with TRBD2. Germline V gene sequence: CDR1 LNHDA, CDR2 SQIVND (reference sequence). The CDR3 runs to 23 residues. The ends lost 4 bases at V and 4 bases at J; junction bases unmatched: 29. CDR3 residues: CASSTPTASGRASSPLVPDTQYF. As DNA, the CDR3 is TGTGCCAGTAGTACCCCTACGGCCAGCGGGAGGGCCTCATCCCCCCTCGTACCAGATACGCAGTATTTT.

This chain uses TRBV6-1 with TRBJ2-5, with 8 bases lining up with TRBD1. The CDR3 contains 14 residues. Germline lookup yields CDR1 MNHNS and CDR2 SASEGT. The V and J ends lost 3 bases and 5 bases, in that order; junction bases with no gene match: 5. The CDR3 DNA is TGTGCCAGCAGTGACAGGGGGCGCAATGAGACCCAGTACTTC. Protein sequence: CASSDRGRNETQYF.

This sequence joins TRBV19 and TRBJ2-5; no definite D call. This CDR3 spans 11 amino acids. V shed 10 bases and J shed 0 bases, with 6 bases lying between them. Germline V CDR1 and CDR2: LNHDA, SQIVND (reference sequence). CDR3 DNA sequence: TGTGCCAAACATAACCAAGAGACCCAGTACTTC. Translation gives CAKHNQETQYF.

The chain joins TRBV11-2 to TRBJ1-4; D gene uncertain. V was clipped by 0 bases and J by 10 bases, with 15 bases between them. Germline V gives CDR1 SGHAT, CDR2 FQNNGV. The CDR3 length is 15 residues. In DNA form, the CDR3 reads TGTGCCAGCAGCTTAGATCAGGCCAGTTCAGGAAAACTGTTTTTT. This translates into CASSLDQASSGKLFF.

The rearrangement joins TRBV5-6 to TRBJ2-2; D is possibly TRBD1 (8 bases). Germline V CDR1 and CDR2: SGHDT, YYEEEE. Trimming removed 4 bases from V and 6 bases from J, with 19 bases in between. The CDR3 loop spans 16 amino acids. CDR3 sequence: CASSLDREGKAGELFF. The CDR3 DNA sequence: TGTGCCAGCAGCCTGGACAGGGAGGGAAAGGCCGGGGAGCTGTTTTTT.

The chain employs TRBV7-3 and TRBJ1-3, with no clear D. The CDR3 extends over 15 amino acids. Trimming took 2 bases from V and 2 from J, leaving 10 bases between them. Per germline, CDR1 SGHTA and CDR2 FQGTGA. As DNA, the CDR3 is TGTGCCAGCAGCTTAGCGGGCGGAGCTGGAAACACCATATATTTT. Protein product: CASSLAGGAGNTIYF. The full variable domain, its missing parts supplied by reference TRBV7-3 and TRBJ1-3, is GAGVSQTPSNKVTEKGKYVELRCDPISGHTALYWYRQSLGQGPEFLIYFQGTGAADDSGLPNDRFFAVRPEGSVSTLKIQRTERGDSAVYLCASSLAGGAGNTIYFGEGSWLTVV.

This rearrangement joins TRBV3-1 (or the pseudogene TRBV3-2) to TRBJ2-2; 10 bases match TRBD2. CDR3 length: 17 residues. V dropped 3 bases and J dropped 0; count of bases not matched to a gene: 4. The germline V gene has CDR1 LGHDT and CDR2 YNNKEL (reference sequence). The CDR3 region is CASSQVLAGPNTGELFF. In nucleotides, the CDR3 is TGTGCCAGCAGCCAGGTACTAGCGGGACCGAACACCGGGGAGCTGTTTTTT.

The chain is built from TRBV2 and TRBJ2-2; D is possibly TRBD2 (6 bases). V was trimmed by 7 bases and J by 0 bases, leaving 9 bases between them. Germline CDR1 reads SNHLY; CDR2 reads FYNNEI. The CDR3 extends over 14 amino acids. The CDR3 DNA is TGTGCCAGCAAGGGACTCGCGAACACCGGGGAGCTGTTTTTT. Protein sequence: CASKGLANTGELFF.

V is TRBV20-1 and J is TRBJ2-2; a weak D match, TRBD2 (5 bases). The CDR3 has 14 amino acids. V was cut by 3 bases and J by 0 bases, with 8 bases left in between. Germline CDR1 is DFQATT and CDR2 is SNEGSKA (reference sequence). The CDR3 nucleotides read TGCAGTGCTAGTCGGGGAGCGAACACCGGGGAGCTGTTTTTT. Its translation is CSASRGANTGELFF.

The rearrangement joins TRBV7-3 to TRBJ2-1, with unresolved D. The CDR3 extends over 18 amino acids. Trimming stripped 1 base from V and 4 bases from J, with 20 bases between. Germline assignment: CDR1 SGHTA and CDR2 FQGTGA. The CDR3 loop is CASSLNYPSASEYNEQFF. DNA of the CDR3: TGTGCCAGCAGCTTAAATTACCCCAGTGCTTCAGAATACAATGAGCAGTTCTTC.

This rearrangement joins TRBV3-1 (or the pseudogene TRBV3-2) to TRBJ2-5, with 10 bases lining up with TRBD2. From germline, CDR1 is LGHDT and CDR2 YNNKEL (reference sequence). The CDR3 loop spans 15 amino acids. V gave up 2 bases and J gave up 5 bases; unmatched junction bases: 5. This chain's CDR3 is CASSQSLAGAETQYF. In DNA, the CDR3 is TGTGCCAGCAGCCAAAGTCTAGCGGGAGCTGAGACCCAGTACTTC.

The chain links TRBV30 to TRBJ1-2; the D gene is possibly TRBD1 (5 bases). The germline CDR1 and CDR2 sequences are GTSNPN and SVGIG (reference sequence). With 0 bases removed from V and 7 bases from J, the gap between germline ends came to 18 bases. The CDR3 length is 15 residues. This chain's CDR3 is CAWSVAAGRVPGYTF. Written as DNA, the CDR3 is TGTGCCTGGAGTGTAGCCGCCGGCAGGGTACCTGGCTACACCTTC.

The rearrangement links TRBV6-4 to TRBJ1-3; 7 nucleotides line up with TRBD1. With 1 base clipped from V and 0 bases from J, the junction kept 6 bases outside the gene matches. The CDR3 extends over 17 amino acids. CDR1 MRHNA and CDR2 SNTAGT come from the germline V gene. The CDR3 is CASSDLEGAGSGNTIYF. DNA for the CDR3: TGTGCCAGCAGTGACTTAGAGGGGGCTGGCTCTGGAAACACCATATATTTT.

The genes are TRBV28 and TRBJ1-1; TRBD1 matches at 9 bases. The CDR3 loop spans 15 amino acids. Unmatched junction bases numbered 9, after V lost 6 bases and J lost 4 bases. CDR1 is MDHEN and CDR2 is SYDVKM in the germline V gene. The CDR3 reads CASSPNRGLGTEAFF. CDR3 in DNA: TGTGCCAGCAGCCCCAACAGGGGGCTCGGCACTGAAGCTTTCTTT.

The chain employs TRBV6-1 and TRBJ1-6; 9 bases map to TRBD1. V trimming: 1 base; J trimming: 9 bases; junction bases outside the gene matches: 1. Looked up from germline, CDR1 is MNHNS and CDR2 is SASEGT. This CDR3 spans 14 amino acids. CDR3 protein: CASSEGTGASPLHF. CDR3 coding DNA: TGTGCCAGCAGTGAAGGGACAGGGGCTTCACCCCTCCACTTT.

The chain employs TRBV10-3 and TRBJ2-7, with a possible D match to TRBD1 (5 bases). This CDR3 is built from 12 residues. V was pared by 2 bases and J by 3 bases, with 5 bases between. Looked up from germline, CDR1 is ENHRY and CDR2 is SYGVKD. The CDR3 loop reads CAISEDSYEQYF. Here the CDR3 DNA reads TGTGCCATCAGTGAGGACAGCTACGAGCAGTACTTC.

V and J are TRBV4-2 and TRBJ2-7, with no clear D. V lost 0 bases, J lost 0 bases, and 9 bases lay in between. Germline-derived CDR1 and CDR2 are LGHNA and YNFKEQ. The CDR3 is 15 residues long. The CDR3 nucleotides read TGTGCCAGCAGCCAAGATACTGCCCGCTCCTACGAGCAGTACTTC. Translation gives CASSQDTARSYEQYF.

The chain uses TRBV27 and TRBJ2-3, with 12 bases identical to TRBD2. This CDR3 comprises 17 residues. The germline CDR1 and CDR2 sequences are MNHEY and SMNVEV (reference sequence). The V and J ends lost 4 bases and 4 bases, in that order; junction bases with no gene match: 9. CDR3 bases: TGTGCCAGCAGTTCCCGGGGACTAGCGGGTTTCGCAGATACGCAGTATTTT. This sequence encodes CASSSRGLAGFADTQYF.

Of note for this clone: Distinct nucleotide sequences in the sample also encode this CDR3. This chain joins TRBV18 and TRBJ2-1; unclear D gene. Germline CDR1 is KGHSH and CDR2 is LQKENI. V was trimmed by 1 base and J by 5 bases, leaving 6 bases between them. This CDR3 comprises 13 residues. CDR3 region: CASSPRENNEQFF. DNA of the CDR3: TGTGCCAGCTCACCACGAGAAAACAATGAGCAGTTCTTC.

This sequence joins TRBV2 and TRBJ1-1, with D unclear. CDR3 size: 15 residues. Trimming pared 0 bases from V and 8 bases from J, leaving 16 bases between. Germline assignment: CDR1 SNHLY and CDR2 FYNNEI. DNA of the CDR3: TGTGCCAGCAGTGAAGCGCTTCGGGGATTAAGCGAAGCTTTCTTT. It yields the protein CASSEALRGLSEAFF. Full variable domain (remainder filled in from reference TRBV2 and TRBJ1-1): EPEVTQTPSHQVTQMGQEVILRCVPISNHLYFYWYRQILGQKVEFLVSFYNNEISEKSEIFDDQFSVERPDGSNFTLKIRSTKLEDSAMYFCASSEALRGLSEAFFGQGTRLTVV.

This chain links TRBV12-5 with TRBJ2-7, with 14 bases fitting TRBD2. The trim removed 1 base at V and 3 bases at J, leaving 8 bases unmatched. The CDR3 sequence is 18 residues long. Per germline, CDR1 LGHNT and CDR2 FRNRAP. The CDR3 is CASGLAGLAGGGGYEQYF. The CDR3 DNA reads as TGTGCTAGTGGTTTGGCCGGACTAGCGGGGGGAGGAGGCTACGAGCAGTACTTC.

V gene TRBV15 combines with J gene TRBJ1-6; D not resolved. Germline V gives CDR1 LNHNV, CDR2 YYDKDF (reference sequence). Between the trimmed V and J ends, which lost 2 bases and 7 bases, there was a span of 9 bases. CDR3 size: 14 residues. The CDR3 nucleotides are TGTGCCACCAGCAGACAAGACGGGAATTCACCCCTCCACTTT. Protein sequence: CATSRQDGNSPLHF.